Listed here are 25 T cell receptor beta chains from one sample, sequenced in a study of neurological immune-mediated disorders. TCRdb reprocessed the 5' RACE reads via MiXCR and lists one record per CDR3 protein. Of 85,000 to 90,000 distinct CDR3 sequences in the sample, 3% to 4% were seen once. The sample comprised PBMCs. The source of these receptors is a woman aged 50 to 65 with multiple sclerosis.

Many counts were recorded for this clonotype. This sequence joins TRBV5-8 and TRBJ2-1; 7 nucleotides match TRBD2. Germline assignment: CDR1 SGHTS and CDR2 YDEGEE. The CDR3 spans 15 residues. Trimming at V came to 0 bases and at J to 8 bases, leaving 8 bases not matched to a gene. CDR3 region: CASSLGRGIWYEQFF. The CDR3, as DNA: TGTGCCAGCAGCTTGGGGCGGGGGATTTGGTATGAGCAGTTCTTC. Variable domain in full (rest from reference TRBV5-8 and TRBJ2-1): EAGVTQSPTHLIKTRGQQATLRCSPISGHTSVYWYQQALGLGLQFLLWYDEGEERNRGNFPPRFSGRQFPNYSSELNVNALELEDSALYLCASSLGRGIWYEQFFGPGTRLTVL.

This clonotype was seen ten or more times. The rearrangement uses TRBV9 and TRBJ2-3, with 7 bases aligning to TRBD2. V lost 4 bases and J lost 1; bases outside the gene matches: 6. Germline-derived CDR1 and CDR2 are SGDLS and YYNGEE. The CDR3 is 15 residues long. CDR3 nucleotide sequence: TGTGCCAGCAGCCCCCGGAGCGGGGGCACAGATACGCAGTATTTT. Protein product: CASSPRSGGTDTQYF.

This clonotype was recorded many times. The V call is TRBV7-9, the J call TRBJ2-5; unclear D gene. This CDR3 contains 14 residues. Germline V gene lookup returns CDR1 SEHNR and CDR2 FQNEAQ (reference sequence). V lost 4 bases and J lost 0, with 9 bases in between. CDR3 in amino acids: CASSWALDQETQYF. Written as DNA, the CDR3 is TGTGCCAGCAGCTGGGCACTCGACCAAGAGACCCAGTACTTC.

The sample holds many counts of this clonotype. The chain has TRBV3-1 and TRBJ1-5, with D unresolved. V dropped 1 base and J dropped 0 bases, with 10 bases sitting between them. This CDR3 spans 16 amino acids. From germline, CDR1 is LGHDT and CDR2 YNNKEL (reference sequence). The CDR3 loop reads CASSQAGTHSNQPQHF. As DNA, the CDR3 is TGTGCCAGCAGCCAAGCAGGCACCCATAGCAATCAGCCCCAGCATTTT.

This clonotype was recorded at least ten times. The chain carries TRBV14 and TRBJ2-7, with D possibly TRBD2 on 6 matching bases. Germline loops: CDR1 SGHDN, CDR2 FVKESK. The CDR3 runs 15 residues. V dropped 1 base and J dropped 2 bases, with 12 bases sitting between them. CDR3 DNA: TGTGCCAGCAGCCAAGTCGGAGGGAATGCCTACGAGCAGTACTTC. This sequence encodes CASSQVGGNAYEQYF.

This clonotype was seen ten or more times. The chain recombines TRBV29-1 with TRBJ2-3, with a weak D call TRBD2 (6 bases). Germline V gene lookup returns CDR1 SQVTM and CDR2 ANQGSEA. V shed 6 bases and J shed 2 bases, with 12 bases lying between them. The CDR3 totals 13 residues. The CDR3 here is CSVRGGNTDTQYF. The DNA for the CDR3 is TGCAGCGTGAGAGGAGGGAACACAGATACGCAGTATTTT.

In its sample, this clonotype was seen many times. The chain uses TRBV9 and TRBJ2-1, with 10 bases matching TRBD2. The CDR3 is 15 residues long. Per germline, CDR1 SGDLS and CDR2 YYNGEE. V lost 0 bases to trimming and J lost 4 bases; unmatched junction nucleotides: 1. In nucleotides, the CDR3 is TGTGCCAGCAGCGTAGCTAGCGGGGGTTACAATGAGCAGTTCTTC. Its translation: CASSVASGGYNEQFF.

This clonotype has a count of ten or more. This rearrangement joins TRBV18 to TRBJ1-1; D gene uncertain. CDR1 is KGHSH and CDR2 is LQKENI in the germline V gene. V dropped 1 base and J dropped 1 base, with 7 bases sitting between them. This CDR3 contains 14 residues. The CDR3 loop is CASSPQQRNTEAFF. CDR3 nucleotides: TGTGCCAGCTCACCACAACAGAGGAACACTGAAGCTTTCTTT.

This clonotype was counted at least ten times. J is TRBJ1-2 and V is TRBV7-6, with 9 bases identical to TRBD1. CDR1 and CDR2 (germline): SGHVS, FNYEAQ. V shed 5 bases, J shed 5 bases, and the junction held 6 bases outside the gene matches. This CDR3 is 14 amino acids long. CDR3 sequence reads: CASSPIGTGYGYTF. As DNA, the CDR3 is TGTGCCAGCAGCCCCATCGGGACAGGGTATGGCTACACCTTC.

This clonotype was found many times. V and J are TRBV20-1 and TRBJ2-3; D gene unclear. The CDR3 runs to 14 residues. Trimming removed 1 base from V and 2 bases from J, with 10 bases in between. Germline assignment: CDR1 DFQATT and CDR2 SNEGSKA (reference sequence). The CDR3 spells CSARVATNTDTQYF. The CDR3 nucleotides read TGCAGTGCTAGAGTCGCGACGAACACAGATACGCAGTATTTT.

This clonotype was found many times. CDR3: CASSFGRGQETQYF. The DNA of the CDR3 is TGCGCCAGCAGCTTCGGACGGGGGCAAGAGACCCAGTACTTC. The chain has TRBV5-1 and TRBJ2-5, with a weak D call TRBD2 (6 bases). The CDR3 covers 14 residues. The V and J ends lost 2 bases and 2 bases respectively, with 10 bases between them. In germline, CDR1 is SGHRS, CDR2 YFSETQ.

This clonotype was observed at least ten times. The rearrangement uses TRBV20-1 and TRBJ1-3, with D maybe TRBD1 (5 bases). The V and J ends lost 0 bases and 3 bases respectively, with 12 bases between them. The CDR3 is 15 amino acids. The germline V gene has CDR1 DFQATT and CDR2 SNEGSKA (reference sequence). CDR3 region: CSARDPGDGGNTIYF. CDR3 DNA: TGCAGTGCTAGAGACCCCGGGGACGGTGGAAACACCATATATTTT.

This clonotype came up many times. V gene TRBV5-1 combines with J gene TRBJ1-2; possible D gene TRBD1, 5 bases. The CDR3 is made up of 16 amino acids. CDR1 and CDR2 (germline): SGHRS, YFSETQ. The V end lost 4 bases, the J end lost 8 bases, and 24 bases lay between the germline ends. The CDR3 nucleotides are TGCGCCAGCAGCGACAGCATCGCACCAGGGTTTCAGGGCTACACCTTC. Protein: CASSDSIAPGFQGYTF.

This clonotype has at least ten counts. The chain is built from TRBV2 and TRBJ2-1, with 14 bases fitting TRBD2. Germline V CDR1 and CDR2: SNHLY, FYNNEI. Trimming cost V 1 base and J 4 bases; bases outside gene matches: 0. The CDR3 length is 16 residues. CDR3 residues: CASSEGTSGGYNEQFF. CDR3 nucleotides: TGTGCCAGCAGTGAAGGGACTAGCGGGGGGTACAATGAGCAGTTCTTC.

This clonotype was picked up many times. The J gene is TRBJ2-1, the V gene TRBV5-1, with TRBD2 matching over 9 bases. The V and J ends lost 6 bases and 4 bases, in that order; junction bases with no gene match: 8. CDR3 size: 15 residues. Germline lookup yields CDR1 SGHRS and CDR2 YFSETQ. DNA for the CDR3: TGCGCCAGCACCGAGGGACTAGCCCTTTACAATGAGCAGTTCTTC. Encoded protein: CASTEGLALYNEQFF.

This clonotype has a count of ten or more. This sequence joins TRBV6-5 and TRBJ2-2; 7 nucleotides align to TRBD2. From germline, CDR1 is MNHEY and CDR2 SVGAGI. V dropped 6 bases and J dropped 5; count of bases not matched to a gene: 3. This CDR3 is 13 amino acids long. In DNA form, the CDR3 reads TGTGCCAGCAGGAACGGGAGGACCGGGGAGCTGTTTTTT. Protein sequence: CASRNGRTGELFF.

This clonotype was seen ten or more times. The rearrangement joins TRBV7-9 to TRBJ1-2; 8 bases are a match to TRBD1. There are 13 residues in the CDR3. Germline V gene data show CDR1 as SEHNR and CDR2 as FQNEAQ (reference sequence). V shed 4 bases, J shed 11 bases, and the junction held 9 bases outside the gene matches. CDR3 DNA sequence: TGTGCCAGCAGCTCCCAGGGGGCGAACATGTACACCTTC. Encoded protein: CASSSQGANMYTF. Looking up the rest from reference TRBV7-9 and TRBJ1-2 gives the full variable domain: DTGVSQNPRHKITKRGQNVTFRCDPISEHNRLYWYRQTLGQGPEFLTYFQNEAQLEKSRLLSDRFSAERPKGSFSTLEIQRTEQGDSAMYLCASSSQGANMYTFGSGTRLTVV.

This clonotype came up a few times. A much larger clone is a single base away; this may be a read error. This chain connects TRBV27 to TRBJ1-1; D not resolved. Germline V lookup: CDR1 MNHEY, CDR2 SMNVEV (reference sequence). This CDR3 is built from 15 residues. The germline V and J ends were trimmed by 6 bases and 1 base, with 15 bases remaining between them. Written as DNA, the CDR3 is TGTGCCAGCAGCCACCGGGAGGGAGGGAACACTGAAGCTTTCTTT. Protein sequence: CASSHREGGNTEAFF.

This clonotype appeared many times. The V and J genes are TRBV20-1 and TRBJ2-5; D remains unclear. This CDR3 is 12 amino acids long. Trimming left V 1 base short and J 2 bases short, with 5 bases between. Germline CDR1 DFQATT, CDR2 SNEGSKA (reference sequence). The CDR3 nucleotides read TGCAGTGCTAGAGGCCCGCAAGAGACCCAGTACTTC. Amino acids: CSARGPQETQYF.

The table lists this clonotype with many counts. The chain employs TRBV20-1 and TRBJ1-6; D unclear. CDR1 is DFQATT and CDR2 is SNEGSKA in the germline V gene (reference sequence). V was shortened by 1 base and J by 7 bases, with 17 bases between the two germline ends. CDR3 size: 16 residues. CDR3 protein: CSARVRSRVENSPLHF. CDR3 bases: TGCAGTGCTAGAGTAAGATCGCGGGTAGAGAATTCACCCCTCCACTTT.

This clonotype was recorded many times. The CDR3 DNA reads as TGTGCCAGCAGCCTACAGGGGATGGCTGAAGCTTTCTTT. This sequence encodes CASSLQGMAEAFF. The chain couples TRBV7-2 to TRBJ1-1; 7 bases align to TRBD1. CDR3 length: 13 amino acids. Germline loops: CDR1 SGHTA, CDR2 FQGNSA. The trim removed 5 bases at V and 6 bases at J, leaving 6 bases unmatched.

This clonotype occurred many times. The rearrangement joins TRBV20-1 to TRBJ2-4, with TRBD1 matching over 7 bases. There are 16 residues in the CDR3. J lost 1 base, V lost 3 bases, and 9 bases had no gene match. Per germline, CDR1 DFQATT and CDR2 SNEGSKA (reference sequence). The CDR3 loop is CSASPFRGNAKNIQYF. The DNA of the CDR3 is TGCAGTGCTAGTCCCTTCAGGGGGAACGCCAAAAACATTCAGTACTTC.

This clonotype was observed many times. The chain has TRBV12-3 or TRBV12-4 and TRBJ1-6, with TRBD1 as a possible D gene (5 bases). The CDR3 consists of 13 residues. The germline V and J ends were trimmed by 8 bases and 5 bases, with 10 bases remaining between them. CDR3 in DNA: TGTGCCAGCCGGGGGGTTAATAATTCACCCCTCCACTTT. It codes for CASRGVNNSPLHF.

This clonotype was found many times. J is TRBJ2-3 and V is TRBV20-1; tentatively, D is TRBD1 (5 bases). Looked up from germline, CDR1 is DFQATT and CDR2 is SNEGSKA (reference sequence). V lost 1 base and J 4 bases, leaving 15 bases between the germline ends. The CDR3 loop spans 15 amino acids. This chain's CDR3 is CSARGAGKRADTQYF. CDR3 nucleotides: TGCAGTGCTAGAGGAGCAGGGAAAAGGGCAGATACGCAGTATTTT.

This clonotype was recorded many times. This chain links TRBV5-1 with TRBJ2-1; D might be TRBD1 (5 bases). CDR3 size: 14 residues. Trimming removed 4 bases from V and 4 bases from J, with 12 bases in between. Germline assignment: CDR1 SGHRS and CDR2 YFSETQ. CDR3 protein: CASSHGQTYNEQFF. In nucleotides, the CDR3 is TGCGCCAGCAGCCATGGACAAACTTACAATGAGCAGTTCTTC.